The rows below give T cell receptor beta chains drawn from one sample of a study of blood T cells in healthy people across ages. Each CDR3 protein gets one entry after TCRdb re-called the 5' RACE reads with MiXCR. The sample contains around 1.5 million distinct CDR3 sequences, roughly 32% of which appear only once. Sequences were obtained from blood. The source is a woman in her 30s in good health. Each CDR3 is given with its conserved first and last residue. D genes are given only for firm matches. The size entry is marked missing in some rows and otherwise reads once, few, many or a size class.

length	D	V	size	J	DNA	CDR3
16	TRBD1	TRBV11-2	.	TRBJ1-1	TGTGCCAGCAGCCGCGACAGGGCTGATTTGAACACTGAAGCTTTCTTT	CASSRDRADLNTEAFF
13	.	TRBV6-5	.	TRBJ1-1	TGTGCCAGCAGTTCCAACCCTTCCACTGAAGCTTTCTTT	CASSSNPSTEAFF
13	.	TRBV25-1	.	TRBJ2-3	TGTGCCAGCAGACTCGACCTAACAGATACGCAGTATTTT	CASRLDLTDTQYF
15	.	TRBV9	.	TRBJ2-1	TGTGCCAGCAGCGTAGCGGGGGATTCCTACAATGAGCAGGTCTTC	CASSVAGDSYNEQVF
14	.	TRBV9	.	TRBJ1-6	TGTGCCAGCAGCTCGGGGGGTAATAATTCGCCCCTCCACTTT	CASSSGGNNSPLHF
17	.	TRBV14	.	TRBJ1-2	TGTGCCAGCAGCCAAGATAAGTGGGGAGAGCCTAACTATGGCTACACCTTC	CASSQDKWGEPNYGYTF
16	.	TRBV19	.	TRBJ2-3	TGTGCCAGTAGTATAGCCGTCGGCCATAGCACAGATACGCAGTATTTT	CASSIAVGHSTDTQYF
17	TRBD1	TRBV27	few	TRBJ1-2	TGTGCCAGCAGTTTATCATCGGGGACAGGAGGCCTCTATGGCTACACCTTC	CASSLSSGTGGLYGYTF
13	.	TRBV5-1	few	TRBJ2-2	TGCGCCAGCAGGGGGAATACCGGAGGGGAGCTGTTTTTT	CASRGNTGGELFF
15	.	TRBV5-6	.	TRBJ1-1	TGTGCCAGCAGCCAAAGCGCTAGGGGCCGAAGTGAAGCTTTCTTT	CASSQSARGRSEAFF
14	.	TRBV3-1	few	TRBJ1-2	TGTGCCAGCAGCCCCAGACGGGGGCCGTATGGCTACACCTTC	CASSPRRGPYGYTF
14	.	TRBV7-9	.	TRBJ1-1	TGTGCCAGCAGCTTAGTAGTAGATAGGACTGAAGCTTTCTTT	CASSLVVDRTEAFF
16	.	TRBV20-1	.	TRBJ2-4	TGCAGTGCTAGAACGACGGTAATCCTAGCCAAAAACATTCAGTACTTC	CSARTTVILAKNIQYF
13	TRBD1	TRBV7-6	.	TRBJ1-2	TGTGCCAGCTCGGACAGGAGGGATTATGGCTACACCTTC	CASSDRRDYGYTF
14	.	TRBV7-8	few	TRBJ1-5	TGTGCCACCGGACAGAAAGATAGCAATCAGCCCCAGCATTTT	CATGQKDSNQPQHF
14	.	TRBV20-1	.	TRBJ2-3	TGCAGTGCCCACGGACTAGGGGGCGCAGATACGCAGTATTTT	CSAHGLGGADTQYF
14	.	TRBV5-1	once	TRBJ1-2	TGCGCCAGCAGCGCTCCGGGACATAACTATGGCTACACCTTT	CASSAPGHNYGYTF
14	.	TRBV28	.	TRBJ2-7	TGTCCCAGCAGTTTTTTCGGGAAAACCTACGAGCAGTACTTC	CPSSFFGKTYEQYF
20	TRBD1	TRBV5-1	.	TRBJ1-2	TGCGCCAGCAGCCTATCGGCGGGTGCACAGGGGGCCGGGCCCTACTATGGCTACACCTTC	CASSLSAGAQGAGPYYGYTF
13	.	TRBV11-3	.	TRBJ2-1	TGTGCCAGCAGCTTACCGGGTTGGGATGAGCAGTTCTTC	CASSLPGWDEQFF
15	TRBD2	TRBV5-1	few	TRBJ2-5	TGCGCCAGCAGCTCGCGGCCTAGCGGGGGAGAGACCCAGTACTTC	CASSSRPSGGETQYF
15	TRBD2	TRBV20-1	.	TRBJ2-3	TGCAGTGCTAGAGATCCTAGCGGGGGGTCTGATACACAGTATTTT	CSARDPSGGSDTQYF
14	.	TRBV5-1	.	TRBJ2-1	TGCGCCAGCAGCTACGGGGACTGGAGTGGTGAGCAGTTCTTC	CASSYGDWSGEQFF
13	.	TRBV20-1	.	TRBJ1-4	TGCAGTGCAGCAGGGGTTGGTAATGAAAAACTGTTTTTT	CSAAGVGNEKLFF